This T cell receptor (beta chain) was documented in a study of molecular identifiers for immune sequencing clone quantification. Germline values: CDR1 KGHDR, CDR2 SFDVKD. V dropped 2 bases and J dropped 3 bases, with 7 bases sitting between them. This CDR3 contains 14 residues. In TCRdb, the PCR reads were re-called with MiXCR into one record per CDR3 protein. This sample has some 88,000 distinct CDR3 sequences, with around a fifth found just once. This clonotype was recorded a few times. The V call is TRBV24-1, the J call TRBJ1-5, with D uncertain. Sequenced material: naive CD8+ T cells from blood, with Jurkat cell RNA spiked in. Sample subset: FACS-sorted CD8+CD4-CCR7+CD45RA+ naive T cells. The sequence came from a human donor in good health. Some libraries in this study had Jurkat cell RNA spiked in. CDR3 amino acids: CATSDSPLNQPQHF. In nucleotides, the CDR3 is TGTGCCACCAGTGATTCACCGCTCAATCAGCCCCAGCATTTT.